This T cell receptor (beta chain) originates from a study of vaccination and CD4 T cells after COVID-19. Indicated treatment: approximately 11-day PBMC culture with coronavirus spike peptide pools or control peptides (ViraFEST assay). The CDR3 sequence is 10 residues long. Trimming took off 3 bases at V and 6 bases at J, with 6 bases between the two ends. The V gene's germline CDR1 is DFQATT and CDR2 SNEGSKA (reference sequence). The Oncomine TCR Beta short-read assay was what sequenced the DNA obtained from cultured CD4+ T cells. TCRdb redid the calling of the PCR reads with MiXCR, one entry per CDR3 protein. The sample contains almost 25,000 distinct CDR3 sequences, roughly 60% of which appear only once. In the case of this clonotype: Antigen unknown.

This TCR was sampled from a human donor who had recovered from COVID-19. V is TRBV20-1 and J is TRBJ2-7, with D unclear. Sequencing was done on a sample of CD4+ T cells from blood, cultured in vitro. This chain's CDR3 is CSASNAEQYF. The CDR3 DNA follows: TGCAGTGCTAGTAACGCCGAGCAGTACTTC.